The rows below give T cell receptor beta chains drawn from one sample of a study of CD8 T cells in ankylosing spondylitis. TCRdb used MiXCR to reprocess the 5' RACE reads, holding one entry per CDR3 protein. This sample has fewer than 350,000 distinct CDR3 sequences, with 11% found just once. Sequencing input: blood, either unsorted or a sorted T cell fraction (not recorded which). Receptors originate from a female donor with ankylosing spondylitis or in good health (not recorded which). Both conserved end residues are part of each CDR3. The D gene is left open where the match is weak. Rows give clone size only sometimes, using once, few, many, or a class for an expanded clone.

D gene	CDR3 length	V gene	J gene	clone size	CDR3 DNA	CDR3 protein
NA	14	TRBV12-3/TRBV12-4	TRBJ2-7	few	TGTGCCAGCAGCCTAGGGGACGGGGGCGGAGAGCAGTACTTC	CASSLGDGGGEQYF
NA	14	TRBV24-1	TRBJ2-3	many	TGTGCCACCAGTGATTCTTCTAGCACAGATACGCAGTATTTT	CATSDSSSTDTQYF
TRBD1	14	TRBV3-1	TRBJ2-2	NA	TGTGCCAGCAGCCCAGGACAGGGGGCCGGGGAGCTGTTTTTT	CASSPGQGAGELFF
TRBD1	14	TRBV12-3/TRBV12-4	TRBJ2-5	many	TGTGCCAGCCTCCAAGCGACAGGGGCAAGGACCCAGTACTTC	CASLQATGARTQYF
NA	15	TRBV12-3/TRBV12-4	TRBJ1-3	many	TGTGCCAGCAGGCCAGACAGCGCTTCTGGAAACACCATATATTTT	CASRPDSASGNTIYF
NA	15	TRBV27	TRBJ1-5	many	TGTGCCAGCAGCCGCTACCAGGACCGCAATCAGCCCCAGCATTTT	CASSRYQDRNQPQHF
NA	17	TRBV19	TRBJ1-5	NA	TGTGCCAGTAAAAGCACAGCGACCCTCAACGGCAATCAGCCCCAGCATTTT	CASKSTATLNGNQPQHF
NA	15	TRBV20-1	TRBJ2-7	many	TGCAGTGCTAGCGGCTCGACAGGAGGCAGGATCGAGCAGTACTTC	CSASGSTGGRIEQYF
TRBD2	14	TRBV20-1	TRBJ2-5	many	TGCAGTGCTAGAGATCGGAGCGGGGAAGAGACCCAGTACTTC	CSARDRSGEETQYF
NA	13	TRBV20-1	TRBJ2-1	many	TGCAGTGCTACCCAGGGAGCTGGGAATGAGCAGTTCTTC	CSATQGAGNEQFF
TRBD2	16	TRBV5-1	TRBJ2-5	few	TGCGCCAGCAGCCTCCCACTAGCGGGAGGGAAAGAGACCCAGTACTTC	CASSLPLAGGKETQYF
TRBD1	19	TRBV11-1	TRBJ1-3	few	TGTGCCAGCAGCTCCACAAGACGGACAGGGGTTCTCTCTGGAAACACCATATATTTT	CASSSTRRTGVLSGNTIYF
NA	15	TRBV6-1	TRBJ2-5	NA	TGTGCCAGCAGAAACCACGGGGCCGCCCAAGAGACCCAGTACTTC	CASRNHGAAQETQYF
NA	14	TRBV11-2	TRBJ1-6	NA	TGTGCCAGCAGCTTAGGGCCGGTTGACTCACCCCTCCACTTT	CASSLGPVDSPLHF
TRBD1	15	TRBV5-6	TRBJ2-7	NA	TGTGCCAGCAGCTTCGGACAGGGGGCAGCCTACGAGCAGTACTTC	CASSFGQGAAYEQYF
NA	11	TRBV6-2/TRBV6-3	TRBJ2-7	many	TGTGCCAGCAGGAATCTCTACGAGCAGTACTTC	CASRNLYEQYF
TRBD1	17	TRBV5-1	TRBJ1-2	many	TGCGCCAGCAGCTCTAGGGCCACAGGGGGCGCAGGCTATGGCTACACCTTC	CASSSRATGGAGYGYTF
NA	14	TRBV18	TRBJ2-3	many	TGTGCCAGCTCACCTACGAGCGGGACAGATACGCAGTATTTT	CASSPTSGTDTQYF
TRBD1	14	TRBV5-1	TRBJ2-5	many	TGCGCCAGCAGCTTTGGAGCAGGGGGAGAGACCCAGTACTTC	CASSFGAGGETQYF
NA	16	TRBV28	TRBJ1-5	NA	TGTGCCAGCATGTCACCGACTAGGGGGAAACATCAGCCCCCGCATTTT	CASMSPTRGKHQPPHF
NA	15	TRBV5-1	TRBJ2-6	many	TGCGCCAGCAGCCCAGACAGCTCTGGGGCCAACGTCCTGACTTTC	CASSPDSSGANVLTF
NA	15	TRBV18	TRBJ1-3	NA	TGTGCCAGCTCACCACGGTTCCTCTCTGGAAACACCATATATTTT	CASSPRFLSGNTIYF
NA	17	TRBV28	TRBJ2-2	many	TGTGCCAGCGAATTCCGTCGAGGACAACCAAACACCGGGGAGCTGTTTTTT	CASEFRRGQPNTGELFF
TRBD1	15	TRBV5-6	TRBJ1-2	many	TGTGCCAGCAGGCTGGGACAGGGGGTTAACTATGGCTACACCTTC	CASRLGQGVNYGYTF
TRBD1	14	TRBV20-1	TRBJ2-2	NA	TGCAGTGCGTTGACAGGGGAAGATACCGGGGAGCTGTTTTTT	CSALTGEDTGELFF
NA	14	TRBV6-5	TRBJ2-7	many	TGTGCCAGCAGTTACTCGTGGCAGAGCTACGAGCAGTACTTC	CASSYSWQSYEQYF
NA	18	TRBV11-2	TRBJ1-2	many	TGTGCCAGCAGCTTGGGGGACTTGAGAAGCAGGACCAGCTATGGCTACACCTTC	CASSLGDLRSRTSYGYTF
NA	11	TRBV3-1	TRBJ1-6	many	TGTGCCAGCAGCCGAAATTCACCCCTCCACTTT	CASSRNSPLHF
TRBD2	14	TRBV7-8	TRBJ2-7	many	TGTGCCAGCACCAAGTGGGCGGGGGTGTACGAGCAGTACTTC	CASTKWAGVYEQYF
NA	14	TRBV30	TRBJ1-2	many	TGTGCCTGGAGAGGGGGGCTTCCCGGCTATGGCTACACCTTC	CAWRGGLPGYGYTF
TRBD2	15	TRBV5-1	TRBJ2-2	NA	TGCGCCAGCGACAAGGGACTAGCCGGAACCGGGGAGCTGTTTTTT	CASDKGLAGTGELFF
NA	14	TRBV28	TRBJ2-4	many	TGTGCCAGCCGCCGGGGGGCAACTAGAAACATTCAGTACTTC	CASRRGATRNIQYF
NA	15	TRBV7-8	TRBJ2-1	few	TGTGTTCAATTGGACCTTCGGGAAAGCAGCAGAGAGCAGTTCTTC	CVQLDLRESSREQFF
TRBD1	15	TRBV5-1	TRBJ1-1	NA	TGCGCCAGCAGCACCATACAGGGGGCCAGCACTGAAGCTTTCTTT	CASSTIQGASTEAFF
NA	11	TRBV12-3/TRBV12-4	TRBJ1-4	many	TGTGCCAGCAGTGTCGTTGAAAAACTGTTTTTT	CASSVVEKLFF
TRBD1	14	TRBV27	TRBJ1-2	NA	TGTGCCAGCAGTGTGGGACAGGGGTATGGTGGCTACACCTTC	CASSVGQGYGGYTF
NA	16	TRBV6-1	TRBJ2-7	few	TGTGCCAGCAGTGAATACAGGACCGGCTTCCAGGGCGAGCAGTACTTC	CASSEYRTGFQGEQYF
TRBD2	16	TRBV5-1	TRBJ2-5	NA	TGCGCCAGCAGCTTGGGATTAGCGGGAGATAAAGAGACCCAGTCCTTC	CASSLGLAGDKETQSF
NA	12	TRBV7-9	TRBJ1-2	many	TGTGCCAGCAGCTTCGACATCTATGGCTACACCTTC	CASSFDIYGYTF
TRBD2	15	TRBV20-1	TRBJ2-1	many	TGCAGTGCTAGTTATAAGAGCGGGAGACGAAATGAGCAGTTCTTC	CSASYKSGRRNEQFF
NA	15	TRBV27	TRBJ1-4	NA	TGTGCCAGCGGACCGCCGGACAGACCCTATGAAAAACTGTTTTTT	CASGPPDRPYEKLFF
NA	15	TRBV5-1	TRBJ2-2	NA	TGCGCCAGCAGCTTGGTTGTGCAGGGGACCGGGGAGCTGTTTTTT	CASSLVVQGTGELFF
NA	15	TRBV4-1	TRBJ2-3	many	TGCGCCAGCAGCCAAGCGGGAGTCCGTCCAGATACGCAGTATTTT	CASSQAGVRPDTQYF
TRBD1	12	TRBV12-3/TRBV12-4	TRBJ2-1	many	TGTGCCACCGGGACAGGGAAAAATGAGCAGTTCTTC	CATGTGKNEQFF
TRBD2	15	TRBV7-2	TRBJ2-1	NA	TGTGCCAGCAGCCCCCCTAGCGGGAGGGTAGGTGAGCAGTTCTTC	CASSPPSGRVGEQFF
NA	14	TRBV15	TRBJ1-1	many	TGTGCCACCAGCAGAGTGGGTTTAGGAGCCGCAGCTTTCTTT	CATSRVGLGAAAFF